This record covers a single TCR beta chain. What it recognizes is unknown. Clones were read by immunoSEQ multiplex PCR, and TCRdb kept only the in-frame ones, dropping some. In the table there are approximately 270,000 clones, about 90% of which are singletons. CDR1 is MNHEY, CDR2 SMNVEV, per germline (reference sequence). Trimming shortened V by 3 bases and J by 9 bases, and 12 bases separated the two germline ends. The CDR3 has 13 residues. The data stem from a study of cytomegalovirus exposure and HLA in healthy donors. General study findings and limits: It was reportedly the case that the classifier diagnosed cytomegalovirus status with high specificity and sensitivity. Most sequenced TCRs were rare (though some public TCRs occurred in many donors). Specificity of a few CMV-associated chains for CMV antigens was verified in vitro. Subsequent analysis found a tendency for first-cohort TCR clusters to co-occur within the 120 or so validation repertoires.

Sample: PBMCs. This receptor was identified in a man between 18 and 29 years old in good health and CMV-seropositive. V is TRBV27 and J is TRBJ2-1; unclear D gene. CDR3 sequence reads: CASSLVRRAEQFF. CDR3 nucleotides: TGTGCCAGCAGTTTGGTACGAAGGGCTGAGCAGTTCTTC.